This T cell receptor beta chain was identified during a study of blood T cell repertoires in COVID-19. The V gene's germline CDR1 is GTSNPN and CDR2 SVGIG (reference sequence). Losses at the gene ends were 4 bases for V and 5 bases for J; bases not matched to a gene: 5. This CDR3 has 12 amino acids. Sequencing used immunoSEQ multiplex PCR; TCRdb keeps in-frame clones, though not all of them. The repertoire holds around 700,000 clones, with more than 80% as singletons. This sequence joins TRBV30 and TRBJ2-7; 7 bases align to TRBD1. Sequencing was done on a sample of peripheral blood. This sequence originates from a woman between 18 and 29 years old with acute or convalescent COVID-19. Here the CDR3 reads CAWTRQGHEQYF. CDR3 nucleotides: TGTGCCTGGACTCGACAGGGCCACGAGCAGTACTTC.